This TCR beta chain was profiled in a study of metastatic and nonmetastatic thyroid tumors. The study's findings and limits: The study reportedly found significantly higher TCR beta diversity in malignant thyroid tumors than benign nodules, in blood and tumor.

J was trimmed by 9 bases and V by 5 bases; bases with no gene match: 19. CDR1 and CDR2 from the germline V gene are MDHEN and SYDVKM. The CDR3 runs to 18 residues. This clone came up a few times. Its antigen is still unknown. Each patient came to thyroid surgery without any prior treatment (of any kind). Methods used by the authors: Clinicopathological groups differed in CDR3, with these differences serving to build a distant-metastasis classifier for papillary thyroid cancer. From the PCR reads, TCRdb re-called clones with MiXCR. The V and J calls and clone size are TCRdb's, not the authors'. The data show about 53,000 clones, 20% to 25% seen once.

The source of this sequence is a female donor with papillary thyroid cancer or a benign thyroid nodule (not recorded which). Some clones in this sample may be carry-over from other donors' samples. Sequencing used blood. V gene TRBV28 combines with J gene TRBJ2-1, with 10 nucleotides matching TRBD2. CDR3 protein: CASSTSPGLARGLCEQFF. Here the CDR3 DNA reads TGTGCCAGCAGTACCTCCCCGGGACTAGCGAGAGGTCTGTGTGAGCAGTTCTTC.